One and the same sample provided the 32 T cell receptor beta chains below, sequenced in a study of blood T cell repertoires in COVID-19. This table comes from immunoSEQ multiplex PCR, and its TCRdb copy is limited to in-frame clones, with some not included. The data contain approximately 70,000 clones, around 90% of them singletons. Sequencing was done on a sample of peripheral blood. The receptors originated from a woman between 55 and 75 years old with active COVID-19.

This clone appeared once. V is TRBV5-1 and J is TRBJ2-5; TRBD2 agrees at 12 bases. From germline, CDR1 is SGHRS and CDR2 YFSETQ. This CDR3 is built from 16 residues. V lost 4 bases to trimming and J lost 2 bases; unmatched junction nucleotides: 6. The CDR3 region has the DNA TGCGCCAGCAGCCTTGGGGGGACTAGCGGGCAAGAGACCCAGTACTTC. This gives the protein CASSLGGTSGQETQYF.

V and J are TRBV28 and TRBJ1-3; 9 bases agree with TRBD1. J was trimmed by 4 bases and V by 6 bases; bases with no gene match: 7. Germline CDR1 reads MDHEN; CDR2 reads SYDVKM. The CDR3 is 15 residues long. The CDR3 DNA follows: TGTGCCAGCAGACCACAGGGGGCGCCAGGAAACACCATATATTTT. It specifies CASRPQGAPGNTIYF.

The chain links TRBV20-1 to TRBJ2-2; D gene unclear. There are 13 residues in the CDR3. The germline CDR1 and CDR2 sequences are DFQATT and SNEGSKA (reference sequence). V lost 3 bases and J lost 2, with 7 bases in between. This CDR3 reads CSASYRNTGELFF. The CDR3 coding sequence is TGCAGTGCTAGTTATAGAAACACCGGGGAGCTGTTTTTT.

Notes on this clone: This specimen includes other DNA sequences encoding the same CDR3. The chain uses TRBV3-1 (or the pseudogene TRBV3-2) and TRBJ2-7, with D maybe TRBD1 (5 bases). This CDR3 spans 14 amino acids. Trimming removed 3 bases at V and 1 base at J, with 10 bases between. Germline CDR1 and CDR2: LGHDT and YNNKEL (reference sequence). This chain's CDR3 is CASSQATGSYEQYF. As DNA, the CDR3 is TGTGCCAGCAGCCAGGCAACAGGTTCCTACGAGCAGTACTTC.

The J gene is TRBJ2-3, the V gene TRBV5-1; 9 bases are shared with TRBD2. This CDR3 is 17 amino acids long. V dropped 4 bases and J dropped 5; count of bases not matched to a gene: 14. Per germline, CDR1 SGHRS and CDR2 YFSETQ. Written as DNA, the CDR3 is TGCGCCAGCAGCCCTGGACTAGCGTCCAGGCAGAAAGATACGCAGTATTTT. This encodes CASSPGLASRQKDTQYF. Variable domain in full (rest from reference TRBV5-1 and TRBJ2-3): KAGVTQTPRYLIKTRGQQVTLSCSPISGHRSVSWYQQTPGQGLQFLFEYFSETQRNKGNFPGRFSGRQFSNSRSEMNVSTLELGDSALYLCASSPGLASRQKDTQYFGPGTRLTVL.

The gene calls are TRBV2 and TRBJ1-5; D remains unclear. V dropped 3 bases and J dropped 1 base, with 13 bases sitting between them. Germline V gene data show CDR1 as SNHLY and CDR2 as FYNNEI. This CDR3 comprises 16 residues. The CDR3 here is CASSDLDSTSNQPQHF. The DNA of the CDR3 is TGTGCCAGCAGTGACCTAGACTCGACGAGCAATCAGCCCCAGCATTTT. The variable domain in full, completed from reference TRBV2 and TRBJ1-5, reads EPEVTQTPSHQVTQMGQEVILRCVPISNHLYFYWYRQILGQKVEFLVSFYNNEISEKSEIFDDQFSVERPDGSNFTLKIRSTKLEDSAMYFCASSDLDSTSNQPQHFGDGTRLSIL.

CDR3 DNA: TGTGCCAGCAGCCAAGAAGGACTGGTTTACAATGAGCAGTTCTTC. Translated, it gives CASSQEGLVYNEQFF. The J gene is TRBJ2-1, the V gene TRBV3-1 (or the pseudogene TRBV3-2); a possible D gene is TRBD2 (5 bases). CDR3 length: 15 amino acids. V dropped 0 bases and J dropped 4 bases, with 10 bases sitting between them. In germline, CDR1 is LGHDT, CDR2 YNNKEL (reference sequence).

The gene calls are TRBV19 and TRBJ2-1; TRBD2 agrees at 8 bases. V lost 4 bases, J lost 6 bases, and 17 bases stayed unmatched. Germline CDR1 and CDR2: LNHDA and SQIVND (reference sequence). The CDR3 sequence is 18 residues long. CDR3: CASSTLNPRGGRSNEQFF. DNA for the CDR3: TGTGCCAGTAGTACCCTGAATCCTCGGGGCGGGAGGAGCAATGAGCAGTTCTTC.

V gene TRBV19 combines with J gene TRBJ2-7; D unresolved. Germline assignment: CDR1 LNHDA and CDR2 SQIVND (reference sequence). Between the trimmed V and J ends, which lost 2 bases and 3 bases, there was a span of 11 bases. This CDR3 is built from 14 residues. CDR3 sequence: CASSISLGVYEQYF. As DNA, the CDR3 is TGTGCCAGTAGTATAAGTCTAGGAGTCTACGAGCAGTACTTC. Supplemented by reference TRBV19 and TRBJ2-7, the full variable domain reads DGGITQSPKYLFRKEGQNVTLSCEQNLNHDAMYWYRQDPGQGLRLIYYSQIVNDFQKGDIAEGYSVSREKKESFPLTVTSAQKNPTAFYLCASSISLGVYEQYFGPGTRLTVT.

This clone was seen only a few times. CDR3 residues: CASSQWGGETEAFF. Written as DNA, the CDR3 is TGTGCCAGCAGTCAGTGGGGCGGGGAAACTGAAGCTTTCTTT. The chain couples TRBV27 to TRBJ1-1; possibly TRBD1 for D (5 bases). The CDR3 consists of 14 residues. The V and J ends lost 5 bases and 5 bases respectively, with 15 bases between them. Germline V gene sequence: CDR1 MNHEY, CDR2 SMNVEV (reference sequence).

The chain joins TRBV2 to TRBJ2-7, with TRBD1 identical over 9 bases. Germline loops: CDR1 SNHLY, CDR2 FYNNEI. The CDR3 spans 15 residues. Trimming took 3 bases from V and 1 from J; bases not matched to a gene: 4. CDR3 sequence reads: CASSESGTGSYEQYF. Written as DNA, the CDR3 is TGTGCCAGCAGTGAGTCCGGGACAGGGTCCTACGAGCAGTACTTC.

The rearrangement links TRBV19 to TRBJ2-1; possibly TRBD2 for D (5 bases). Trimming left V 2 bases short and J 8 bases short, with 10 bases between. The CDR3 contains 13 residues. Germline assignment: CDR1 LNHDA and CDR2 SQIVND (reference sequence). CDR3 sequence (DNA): TGTGCCAGTAGTATAACGAGGCGGGATGAGCAGTTCTTC. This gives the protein CASSITRRDEQFF.

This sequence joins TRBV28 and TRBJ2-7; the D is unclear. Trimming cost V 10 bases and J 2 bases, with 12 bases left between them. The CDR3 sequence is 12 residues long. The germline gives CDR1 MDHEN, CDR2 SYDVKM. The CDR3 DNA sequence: TGTGCCATCCTACGTAGCCCCTACGAGCAGTACTTC. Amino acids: CAILRSPYEQYF. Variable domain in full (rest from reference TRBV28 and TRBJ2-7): DVKVTQSSRYLVKRTGEKVFLECVQDMDHENMFWYRQDPGLGLRLIYFSYDVKMKEKGDIPEGYSVSREKKERFSLILESASTNQTSMYLCAILRSPYEQYFGPGTRLTVT.

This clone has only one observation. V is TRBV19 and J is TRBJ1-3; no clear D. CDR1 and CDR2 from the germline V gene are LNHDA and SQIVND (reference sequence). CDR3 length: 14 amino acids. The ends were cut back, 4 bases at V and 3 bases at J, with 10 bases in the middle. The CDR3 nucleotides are TGTGCCAGTAGTAGCCCACACTATGGAAACACCATATATTTT. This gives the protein CASSSPHYGNTIYF.

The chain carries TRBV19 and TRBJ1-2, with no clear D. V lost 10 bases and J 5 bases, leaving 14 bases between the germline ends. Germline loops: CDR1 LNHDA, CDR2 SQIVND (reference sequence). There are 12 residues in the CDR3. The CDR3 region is CAIRSLEYGYTF. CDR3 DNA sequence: TGTGCCATACGGTCCCTTGAGTATGGCTACACCTTC.

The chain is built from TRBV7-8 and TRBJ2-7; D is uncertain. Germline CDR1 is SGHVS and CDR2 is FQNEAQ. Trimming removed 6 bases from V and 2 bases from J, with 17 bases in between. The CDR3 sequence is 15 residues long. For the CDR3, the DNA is TGTGCCAGCAGTAGCCTTCGACGGAGCGCCTACGAGCAGTACTTC. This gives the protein CASSSLRRSAYEQYF.

In DNA, the CDR3 is TGTGCCAGCAGTGACGGCAGGGCAACTGGGGCCAACGTCCTGACTTTC. This translates into CASSDGRATGANVLTF. The chain employs TRBV25-1 and TRBJ2-6; D is possibly TRBD1 (5 bases). Germline V gene data show CDR1 as MGHDK and CDR2 as SYGVNS. This CDR3 region has 16 residues. Trimming removed 3 bases from V and 2 bases from J, with 11 bases in between.

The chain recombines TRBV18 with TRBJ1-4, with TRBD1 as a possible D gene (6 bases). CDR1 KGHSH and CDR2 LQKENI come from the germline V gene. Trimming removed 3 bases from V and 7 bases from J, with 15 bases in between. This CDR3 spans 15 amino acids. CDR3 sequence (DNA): TGTGCCAGCTCACCGGTGGGGGCCACAGGTGAAAAACTGTTTTTT. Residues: CASSPVGATGEKLFF.

CDR3 bases: TGTGCCAGCAGTCGCTCCGGGAACTATGGCTACACCTTC. It codes for CASSRSGNYGYTF. The chain uses TRBV3-1 (or the pseudogene TRBV3-2) and TRBJ1-2; D not certain. CDR1 LGHDT and CDR2 YNNKEL come from the germline V gene (reference sequence). This CDR3 is built from 13 residues. Trimming stripped 6 bases from V and 2 bases from J, with 10 bases between.

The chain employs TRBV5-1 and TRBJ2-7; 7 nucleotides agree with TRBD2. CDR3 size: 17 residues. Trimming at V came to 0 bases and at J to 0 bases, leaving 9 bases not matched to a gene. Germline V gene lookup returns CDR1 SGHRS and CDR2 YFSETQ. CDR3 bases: TGCGCCAGCAGCTTGGAAGTAATGGGACTAACCTCCTACGAGCAGTACTTC. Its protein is CASSLEVMGLTSYEQYF.

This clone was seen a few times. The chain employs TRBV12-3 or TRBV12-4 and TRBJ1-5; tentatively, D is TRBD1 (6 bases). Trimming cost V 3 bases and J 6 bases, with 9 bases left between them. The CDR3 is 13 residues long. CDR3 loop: CASSFQGSQPQHF. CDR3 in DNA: TGTGCCAGCAGTTTCCAGGGGAGTCAGCCCCAGCATTTT.

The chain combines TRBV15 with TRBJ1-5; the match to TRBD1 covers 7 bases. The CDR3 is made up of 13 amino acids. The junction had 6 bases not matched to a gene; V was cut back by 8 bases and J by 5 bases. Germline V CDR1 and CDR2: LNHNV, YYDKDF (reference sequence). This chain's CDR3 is CATGQANYQPQHF. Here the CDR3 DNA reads TGTGCCACCGGACAGGCCAATTATCAGCCCCAGCATTTT.

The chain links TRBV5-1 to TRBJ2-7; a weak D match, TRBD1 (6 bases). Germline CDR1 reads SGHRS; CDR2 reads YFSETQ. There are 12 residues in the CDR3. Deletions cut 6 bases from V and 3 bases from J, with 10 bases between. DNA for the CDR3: TGCGCCAGCACCCGGGACAACTACGAGCAGTACTTC. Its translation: CASTRDNYEQYF.

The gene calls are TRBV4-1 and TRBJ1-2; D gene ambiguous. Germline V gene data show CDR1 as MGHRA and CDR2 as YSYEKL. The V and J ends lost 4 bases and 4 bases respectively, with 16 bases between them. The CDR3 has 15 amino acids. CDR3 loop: CASSPSVTTPYGYTF. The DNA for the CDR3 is TGCGCCAGCAGCCCGAGTGTGACTACGCCCTATGGCTACACCTTC.

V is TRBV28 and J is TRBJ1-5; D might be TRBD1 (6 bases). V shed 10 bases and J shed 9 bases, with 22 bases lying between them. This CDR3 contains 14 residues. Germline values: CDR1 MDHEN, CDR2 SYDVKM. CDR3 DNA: TGTGCCACGGAGCGACAGGCTGAAGTTTGGCCCCAGCATTTT. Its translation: CATERQAEVWPQHF. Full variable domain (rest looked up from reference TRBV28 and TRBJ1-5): DVKVTQSSRYLVKRTGEKVFLECVQDMDHENMFWYRQDPGLGLRLIYFSYDVKMKEKGDIPEGYSVSREKKERFSLILESASTNQTSMYLCATERQAEVWPQHFGDGTRLSIL.

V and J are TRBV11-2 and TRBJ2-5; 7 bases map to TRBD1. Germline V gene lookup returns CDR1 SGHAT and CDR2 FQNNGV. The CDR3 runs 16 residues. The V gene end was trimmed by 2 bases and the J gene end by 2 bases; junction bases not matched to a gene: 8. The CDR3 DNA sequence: TGTGCCAGCAGCTTAAAGGACAGGAGAAGACAAGAGACCCAGTACTTC. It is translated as CASSLKDRRRQETQYF.

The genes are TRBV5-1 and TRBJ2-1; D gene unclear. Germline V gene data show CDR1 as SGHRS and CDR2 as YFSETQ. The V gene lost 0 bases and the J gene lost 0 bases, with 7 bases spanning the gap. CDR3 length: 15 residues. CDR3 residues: CASSLGRISYNEQFF. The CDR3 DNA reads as TGCGCCAGCAGCTTGGGTCGTATCTCCTACAATGAGCAGTTCTTC.

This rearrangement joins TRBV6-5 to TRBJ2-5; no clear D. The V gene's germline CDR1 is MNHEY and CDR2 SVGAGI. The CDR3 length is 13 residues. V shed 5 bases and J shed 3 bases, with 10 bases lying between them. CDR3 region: CASSRRPEETQYF. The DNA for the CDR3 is TGTGCCAGCAGTCGGAGACCCGAAGAGACCCAGTACTTC.

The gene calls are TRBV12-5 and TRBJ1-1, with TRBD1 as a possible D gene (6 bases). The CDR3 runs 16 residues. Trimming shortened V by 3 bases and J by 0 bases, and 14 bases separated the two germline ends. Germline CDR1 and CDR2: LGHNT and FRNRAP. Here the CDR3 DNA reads TGTGCTAGTGGTTTTACAGGGAGTTCAATGAACACTGAAGCTTTCTTT. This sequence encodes CASGFTGSSMNTEAFF.

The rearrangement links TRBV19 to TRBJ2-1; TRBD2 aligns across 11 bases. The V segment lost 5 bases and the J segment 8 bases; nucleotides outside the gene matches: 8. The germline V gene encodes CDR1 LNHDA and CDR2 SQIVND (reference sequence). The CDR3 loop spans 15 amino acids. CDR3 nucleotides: TGTGCCAGTAGTGATAGCGGGAGGGCCTGGCATGAGCAGTTCTTC. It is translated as CASSDSGRAWHEQFF.

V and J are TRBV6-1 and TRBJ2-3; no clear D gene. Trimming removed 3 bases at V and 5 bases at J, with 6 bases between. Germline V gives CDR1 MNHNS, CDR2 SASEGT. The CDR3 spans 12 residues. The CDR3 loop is CASSESGDTQYF. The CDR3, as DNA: TGTGCCAGCAGTGAGTCGGGAGATACGCAGTATTTT.

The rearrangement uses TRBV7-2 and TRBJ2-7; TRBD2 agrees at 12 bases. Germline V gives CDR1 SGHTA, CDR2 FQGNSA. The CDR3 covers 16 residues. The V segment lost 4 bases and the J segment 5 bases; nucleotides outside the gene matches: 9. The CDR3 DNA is TGTGCCAGCAGCTACGAACTAGCGGGAGGTCGTAACGAGCAGTACTTC. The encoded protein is CASSYELAGGRNEQYF.